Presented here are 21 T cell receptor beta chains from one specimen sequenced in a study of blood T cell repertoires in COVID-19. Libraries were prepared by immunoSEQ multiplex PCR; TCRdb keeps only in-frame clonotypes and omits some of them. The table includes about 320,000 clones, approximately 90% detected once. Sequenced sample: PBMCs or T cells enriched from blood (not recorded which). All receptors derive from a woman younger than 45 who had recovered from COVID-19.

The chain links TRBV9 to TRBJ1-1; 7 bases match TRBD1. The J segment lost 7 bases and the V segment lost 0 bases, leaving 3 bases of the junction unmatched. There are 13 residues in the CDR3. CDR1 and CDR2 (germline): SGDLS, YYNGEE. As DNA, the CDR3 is TGTGCCAGCAGCGTAGCAGGGGGAAATGAAGCTTTCTTT. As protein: CASSVAGGNEAFF.

The CDR3 loop reads CASGSHSPNGYTF. CDR3 coding DNA: TGTGCTAGTGGATCGCACAGCCCCAATGGCTACACCTTC. The chain couples TRBV12-5 to TRBJ1-2, with D uncertain. Germline CDR1 reads LGHNT; CDR2 reads FRNRAP. This CDR3 comprises 13 residues. The V and J ends lost 6 bases and 6 bases respectively, with 14 bases between them.

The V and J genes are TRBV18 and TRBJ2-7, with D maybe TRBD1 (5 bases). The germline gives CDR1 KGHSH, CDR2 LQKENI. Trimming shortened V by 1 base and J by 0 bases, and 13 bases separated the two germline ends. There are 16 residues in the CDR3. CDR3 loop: CASSPQGVGISYEQYF. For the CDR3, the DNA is TGTGCCAGCTCACCACAAGGGGTGGGGATCTCCTACGAGCAGTACTTC.

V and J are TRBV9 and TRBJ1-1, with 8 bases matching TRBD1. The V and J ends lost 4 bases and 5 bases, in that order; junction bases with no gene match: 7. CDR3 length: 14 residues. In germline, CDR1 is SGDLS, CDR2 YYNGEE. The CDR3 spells CASSLQGVGTEAFF. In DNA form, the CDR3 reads TGTGCCAGCAGCTTACAGGGGGTGGGGACTGAAGCTTTCTTT.

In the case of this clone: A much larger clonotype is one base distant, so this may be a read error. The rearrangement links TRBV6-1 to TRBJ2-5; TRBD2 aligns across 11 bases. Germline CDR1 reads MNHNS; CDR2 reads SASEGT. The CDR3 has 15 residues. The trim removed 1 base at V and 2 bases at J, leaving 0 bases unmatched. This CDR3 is CASSEVAGGQETQYF. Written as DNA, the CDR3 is TGTGCCAGCAGTGAAGTAGCGGGGGGGCAAGAGACCCAGTACTTC.

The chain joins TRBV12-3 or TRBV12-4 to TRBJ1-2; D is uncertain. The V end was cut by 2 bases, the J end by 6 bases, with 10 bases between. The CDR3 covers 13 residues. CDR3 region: CASSLSEQNGYTF. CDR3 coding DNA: TGTGCCAGCAGTTTAAGTGAACAGAATGGCTACACCTTC.

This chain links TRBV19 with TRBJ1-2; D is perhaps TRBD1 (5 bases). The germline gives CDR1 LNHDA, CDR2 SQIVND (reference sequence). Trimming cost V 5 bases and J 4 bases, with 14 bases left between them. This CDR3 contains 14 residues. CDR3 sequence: CASSGQGTLYGYTF. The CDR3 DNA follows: TGTGCCAGTAGTGGGCAGGGAACCCTCTATGGCTACACCTTC.

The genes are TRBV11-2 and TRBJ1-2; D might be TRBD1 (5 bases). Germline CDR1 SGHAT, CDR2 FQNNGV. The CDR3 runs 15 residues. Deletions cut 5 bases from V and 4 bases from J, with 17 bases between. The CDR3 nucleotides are TGTGCCAGCAGCCCCGAGGTAGGGGAGGGCTATGGCTACACCTTC. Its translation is CASSPEVGEGYGYTF.

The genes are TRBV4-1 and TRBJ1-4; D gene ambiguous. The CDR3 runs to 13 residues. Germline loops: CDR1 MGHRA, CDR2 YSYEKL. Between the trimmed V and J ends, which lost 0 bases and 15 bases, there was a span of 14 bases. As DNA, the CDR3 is TGCGCCAGCAGCCAAGAGGTCCACAGTGTGGTGTTTTTT. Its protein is CASSQEVHSVVFF.

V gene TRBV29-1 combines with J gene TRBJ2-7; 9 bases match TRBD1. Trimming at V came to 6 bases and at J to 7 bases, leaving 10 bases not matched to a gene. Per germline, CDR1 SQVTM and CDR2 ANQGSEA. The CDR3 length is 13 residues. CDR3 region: CSVAGQGVSEQYF. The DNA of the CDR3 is TGCAGCGTCGCGGGACAGGGAGTTTCGGAGCAGTACTTC.

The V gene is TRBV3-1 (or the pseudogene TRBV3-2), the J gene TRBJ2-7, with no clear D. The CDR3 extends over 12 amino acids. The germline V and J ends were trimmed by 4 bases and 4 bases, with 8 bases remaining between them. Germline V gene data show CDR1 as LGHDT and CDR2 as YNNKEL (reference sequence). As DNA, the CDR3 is TGTGCCAGCAGCCCCTCCCCGTACGAGCAGTACTTC. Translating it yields CASSPSPYEQYF.

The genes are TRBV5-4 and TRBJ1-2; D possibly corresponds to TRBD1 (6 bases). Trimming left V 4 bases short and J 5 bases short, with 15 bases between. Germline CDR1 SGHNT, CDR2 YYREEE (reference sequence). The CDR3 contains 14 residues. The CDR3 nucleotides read TGTGCCAGCAGCCCCGGGGGGCCTGTATATGGCTACACCTTC. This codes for CASSPGGPVYGYTF.

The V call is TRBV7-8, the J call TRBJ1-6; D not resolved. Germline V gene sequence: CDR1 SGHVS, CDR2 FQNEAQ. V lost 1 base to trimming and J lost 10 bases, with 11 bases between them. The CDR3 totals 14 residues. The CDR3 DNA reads TGTGCCAGCAGCTTAGAGGCTCGGGGATCACCCCTCCACTTT. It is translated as CASSLEARGSPLHF.

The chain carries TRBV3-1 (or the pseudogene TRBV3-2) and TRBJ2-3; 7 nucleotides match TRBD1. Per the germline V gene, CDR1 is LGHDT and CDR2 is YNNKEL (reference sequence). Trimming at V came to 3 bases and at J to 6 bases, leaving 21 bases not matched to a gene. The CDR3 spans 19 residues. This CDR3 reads CASSQAGTEPLGIGDTQYF. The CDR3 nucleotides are TGTGCCAGCAGCCAGGCCGGGACAGAACCCCTGGGGATTGGGGATACGCAGTATTTT.

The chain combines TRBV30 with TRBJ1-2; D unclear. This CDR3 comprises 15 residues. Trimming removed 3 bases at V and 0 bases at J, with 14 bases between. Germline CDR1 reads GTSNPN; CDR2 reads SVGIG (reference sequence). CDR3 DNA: TGTGCCTGGAGATCCTCATGGGGAGCTAACTATGGCTACACCTTC. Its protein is CAWRSSWGANYGYTF.

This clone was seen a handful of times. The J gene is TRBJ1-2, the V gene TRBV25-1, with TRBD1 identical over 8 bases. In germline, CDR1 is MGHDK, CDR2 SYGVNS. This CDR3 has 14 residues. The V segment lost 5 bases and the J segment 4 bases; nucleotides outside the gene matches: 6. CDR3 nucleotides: TGTGCCAGCAGTCAACCGGGACAGGTCTATGGCTACACCTTC. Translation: CASSQPGQVYGYTF.

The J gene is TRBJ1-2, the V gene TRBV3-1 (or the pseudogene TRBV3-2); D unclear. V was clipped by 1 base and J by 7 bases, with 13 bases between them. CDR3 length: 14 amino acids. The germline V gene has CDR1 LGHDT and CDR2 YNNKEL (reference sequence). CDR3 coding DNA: TGTGCCAGCAGCCAAGCTCCGGGAGAAGTTGGCTACACCTTC. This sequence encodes CASSQAPGEVGYTF.

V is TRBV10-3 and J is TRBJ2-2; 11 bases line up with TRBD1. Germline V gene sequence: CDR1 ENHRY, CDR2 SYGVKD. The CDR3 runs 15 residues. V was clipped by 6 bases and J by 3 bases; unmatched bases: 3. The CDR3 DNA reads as TGTGCCATCAGGCGGACAGGGGGCCACACCGGGGAGCTGTTTTTT. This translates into CAIRRTGGHTGELFF.

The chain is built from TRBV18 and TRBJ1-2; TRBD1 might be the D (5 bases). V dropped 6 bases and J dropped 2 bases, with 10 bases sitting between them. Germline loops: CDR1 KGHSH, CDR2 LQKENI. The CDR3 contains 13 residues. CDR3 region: CASSPPGNYGYTF. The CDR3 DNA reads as TGTGCCAGCTCCCCCCCAGGGAACTATGGCTACACCTTC.

CDR3 sequence reads: CAIRAGTASNQPQHF. The CDR3 bases are TGTGCCATTCGGGCCGGGACAGCGAGCAATCAGCCCCAGCATTTT. This sequence joins TRBV10-3 and TRBJ1-5; TRBD1 matches 7 bases. V was pared by 9 bases and J by 1 base, with 9 bases of the junction left unmatched. There are 15 residues in the CDR3. Per germline, CDR1 ENHRY and CDR2 SYGVKD.

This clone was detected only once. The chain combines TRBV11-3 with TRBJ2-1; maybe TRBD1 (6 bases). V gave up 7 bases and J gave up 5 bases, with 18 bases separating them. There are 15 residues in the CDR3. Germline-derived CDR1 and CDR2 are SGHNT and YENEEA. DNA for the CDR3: TGTGCCAGCACCCCGACAGGTCAATCAAACAATGAGCAGTTCTTC. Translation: CASTPTGQSNNEQFF. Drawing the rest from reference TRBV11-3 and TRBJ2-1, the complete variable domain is EAGVVQSPRYKIIEKKQPVAFWCNPISGHNTLYWYLQNLGQGPELLIRYENEEAVDDSQLPKDRFSAERLKGVDSTLKIQPAELGDSAVYLCASTPTGQSNNEQFFGPGTRLTVL.